The present T cell receptor (beta chain) was sequenced within a study of TIL therapy for anti-PD-1-resistant metastatic lung cancer. About the research overall: Tumors were harvested before any PD-1/PD-L1 blockade. Median tumor mutation burden was 1.5 mutations per megabase.

The CDR3 runs 15 residues. Trimming removed 4 bases from V and 5 bases from J; junction bases left unmatched: 10. Germline CDR1 and CDR2: SNHLY and FYNNEI. The libraries were made with immunoSEQ v3. Method: immunoSEQ multiplex PCR; TCRdb's copy keeps in-frame clones and lacks some. The top ten hold approximately 2.8% of the sample, which has roughly 60,000 clones, around 87% seen once. Time point described: pre-treatment sample, taken before nivolumab and TIL therapy. Enrollment ran from late 2017 to early 2020. This receptor was obtained from a person aged 25-85 years with non-small cell lung cancer. Sample: blood, taken at baseline. This chain links TRBV2 with TRBJ2-5; TRBD1 aligns across 7 bases. The chain's CDR3 is CASSVETGREETQYF. DNA for the CDR3: TGTGCCAGCAGTGTTGAGACAGGGCGAGAGGAGACCCAGTACTTC.